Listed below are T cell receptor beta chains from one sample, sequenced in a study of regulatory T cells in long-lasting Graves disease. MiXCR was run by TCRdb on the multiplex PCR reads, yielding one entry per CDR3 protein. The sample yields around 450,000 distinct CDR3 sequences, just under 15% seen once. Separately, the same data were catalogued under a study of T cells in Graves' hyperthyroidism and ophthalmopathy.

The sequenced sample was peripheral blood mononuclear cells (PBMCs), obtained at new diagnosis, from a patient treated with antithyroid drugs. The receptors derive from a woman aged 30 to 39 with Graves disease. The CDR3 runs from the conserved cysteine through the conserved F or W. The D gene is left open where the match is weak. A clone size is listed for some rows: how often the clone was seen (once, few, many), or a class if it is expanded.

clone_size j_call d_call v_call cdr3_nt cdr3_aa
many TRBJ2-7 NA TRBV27 TGTGCCAGCAAAGTATTTGGACAGTACTACGAGCAGTACTTC CASKVFGQYYEQYF
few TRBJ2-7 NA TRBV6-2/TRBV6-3 TGTGCCAGCAGTTCCCAGCGGGCCGAGCAGTACTTC CASSSQRAEQYF
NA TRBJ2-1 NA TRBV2 TGTGCCAGTAGATACGGTGGGGGCAATGAGCAGTTCTTC CASRYGGGNEQFF
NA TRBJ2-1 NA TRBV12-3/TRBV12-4 TGTGCCAGCAGTTCCCTCCGCAATGAGCAGTTCTTC CASSSLRNEQFF
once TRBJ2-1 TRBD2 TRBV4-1 TGCGCCAGCAGCCAAAGGGCCCGCGGGGGCTCCTACAATGAGCAGTTCTTC CASSQRARGGSYNEQFF
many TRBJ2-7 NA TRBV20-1 TGCAGTGCTAGAGACCTCCCGGGGGGCCACTACGAGCAGTACTTC CSARDLPGGHYEQYF
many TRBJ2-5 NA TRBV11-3 TGTGCCAGCAGCTTAGGCGCGCAAAAGACCCAGTACTTC CASSLGAQKTQYF
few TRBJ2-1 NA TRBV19 TGTGCCATTGGGCGCAATGAGCAGTTCTTC CAIGRNEQFF
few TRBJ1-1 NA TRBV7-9 TGTGCCAGCAGCTCCCAGACAGAGAACACTGAAGCTTTCTTT CASSSQTENTEAFF
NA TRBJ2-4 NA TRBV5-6 TGTGCCAGCAGCTTCACCGGGACCGGGATAAACATTCAGTACTTC CASSFTGTGINIQYF
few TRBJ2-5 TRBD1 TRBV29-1 TGCAGCGCTATACAGGGGACACAGCAAGAGACCCAGTACTTC CSAIQGTQQETQYF
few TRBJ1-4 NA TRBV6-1 TGTGCCAGCAAACGGGCACGGCAGGCAACTAATGAAAAACTGTTTTTT CASKRARQATNEKLFF
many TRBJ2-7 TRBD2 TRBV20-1 TGCAGTGCTAGAGATCCGACTAGCGCCACGTCCTACGAGCAGTACTTC CSARDPTSATSYEQYF
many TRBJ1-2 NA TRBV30 TGTGCCTGGAGTGTACTAGGGGTTCCCACCTTC CAWSVLGVPTF
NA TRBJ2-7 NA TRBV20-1 TGCAGTGCCAGGGACAGCGGGACCTACGAGCAGTACTTC CSARDSGTYEQYF
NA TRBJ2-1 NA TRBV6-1 TGTGCCAGCCAGGCTAGTAGCGATGAGCAGTTCTTC CASQASSDEQFF
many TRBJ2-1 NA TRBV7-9 TGTGCCAGCAGCCCGTTGGTCGCGTCTTCGAAGGAGGGGGACAATGAGCAGTTCTTC CASSPLVASSKEGDNEQFF
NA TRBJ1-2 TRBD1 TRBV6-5 TGTGCCAGCAGTTTGACCGGGACAGGGAATAAAAACTATGGCTACACCTTC CASSLTGTGNKNYGYTF
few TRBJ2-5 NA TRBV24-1 TGTGCCACCAGTCCGGGGGTTCAAGAGACCCAGTACTTC CATSPGVQETQYF
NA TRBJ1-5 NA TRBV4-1 TGCGCCAGCAGCCCCTGGGAGGGACAACAGCCCCAGCATTTT CASSPWEGQQPQHF
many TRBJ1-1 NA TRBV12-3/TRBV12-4 TGTGCCAGCAGTTTGGGGCCTCCCTTAGGCACTGAAGCTTTCTTT CASSLGPPLGTEAFF
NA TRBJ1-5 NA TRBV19 TGTGCCAGCCGCCGAGCCCCAGGGAGAAATCAGCCCCAGCATTTT CASRRAPGRNQPQHF
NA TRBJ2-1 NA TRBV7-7 TGTGCCAGCAGCCCTCACTTAAAGTACTGGCGGGGCTCCTACAATGAGCAGTTCTTC CASSPHLKYWRGSYNEQFF
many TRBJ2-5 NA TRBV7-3 TGTGCCAGCAGCTTAACGGGGCAGCGGCAAGAGACCCAGTACTTC CASSLTGQRQETQYF
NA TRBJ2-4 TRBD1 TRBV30 TGTGCCTGGAGTGGCACACGTACAGGGGGCAGCGAAAACATTCAGTACTTC CAWSGTRTGGSENIQYF
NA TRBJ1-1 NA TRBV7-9 TGTGCCAGCAGCTTAGCGGGGCGGGACACTGAAGCTTTCTTT CASSLAGRDTEAFF
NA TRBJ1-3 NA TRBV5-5 TGTGCCAGCAGCTTGGGGGAAGACACCATATATTTT CASSLGEDTIYF
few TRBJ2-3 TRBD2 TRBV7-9 TGTGCCAGCAGCTTAAATGTTAGAGCGGGGTTCACAGATACGCAGTATTTT CASSLNVRAGFTDTQYF
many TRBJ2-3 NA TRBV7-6 TGTGCCAGCAGCAGGTCGGTCGAACGCCAGCGAATGGGAGATACGCAGTATTTT CASSRSVERQRMGDTQYF
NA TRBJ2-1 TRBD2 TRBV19 TGTGCCAGTAGTATAGATCGGGCAGATAGCGGGAGGGCCGACAATGAGCAGTTCTTC CASSIDRADSGRADNEQFF
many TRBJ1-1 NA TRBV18 TGTGCCAGCGGGCGGGGGAAGAACACTGAAGCTTTCTTT CASGRGKNTEAFF
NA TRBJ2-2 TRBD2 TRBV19 TGTGCCAGTGAGCGTAGCGGGAGTACCACCGGGGAGCTGTTTTTT CASERSGSTTGELFF
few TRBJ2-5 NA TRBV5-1 TGCGCCAGCAGCTTGGGAGGTGCGGGCGTAGGAGAGACCCAGTACTTC CASSLGGAGVGETQYF
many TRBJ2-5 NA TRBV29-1 TGCAGCTTCCTGGTGGCTCCCCAAGAGACCCAGTACTTC CSFLVAPQETQYF
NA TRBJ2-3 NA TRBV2 TGTGCCAGCAGTGTTGGGGACATCCCTCGGACAGATACGCAGTATTTT CASSVGDIPRTDTQYF
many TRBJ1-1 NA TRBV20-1 TGCAGTGCAGGCACGGGGCGCAAGGGGATGAACACTGAAGCTTTCTTT CSAGTGRKGMNTEAFF
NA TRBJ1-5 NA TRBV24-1 TGTGCCACCAGTGACGCTGGTCAGGTTAATAGCAATCAGCCCCAGCATTTT CATSDAGQVNSNQPQHF
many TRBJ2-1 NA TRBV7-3 TGTGCCAGCAGCTTAACGCTCCTGAGCTCCTACAATGAGCAGTTCTTC CASSLTLLSSYNEQFF
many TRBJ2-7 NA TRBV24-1 TGTGCCACCAGTAGGGCAGACCCTGGACGGTACGAGCAGTACTTC CATSRADPGRYEQYF
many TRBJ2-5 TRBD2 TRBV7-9 TGTGCCAGCAGCTCCATCACTAGCGGGAGGGCCGGGACCCAGTACTTC CASSSITSGRAGTQYF
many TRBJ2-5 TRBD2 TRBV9 TGTGCCAGCAGCGGTAGCGGGAGGGCCGGGGCCCAGTACTTC CASSGSGRAGAQYF
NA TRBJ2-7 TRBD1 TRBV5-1 TGCGCCAGCAGCGACGAGACAGGGTTTGAGCAGTACTTC CASSDETGFEQYF
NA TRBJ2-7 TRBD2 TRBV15 TGTGCCACCAGCGGTGGACTAGCGGGATCTTCCTACGAGTGGCAGTACTTC CATSGGLAGSSYEWQYF
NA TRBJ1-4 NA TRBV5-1 TGCGCCAGCAGCTTGGGTGCAGGAGGGGGTCGGCCTAATGAAAAACTGTTTTTT CASSLGAGGGRPNEKLFF
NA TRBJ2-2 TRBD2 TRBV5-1 TGCGCCAGCAGCCTTTATAGCGGGAGTGGCACCGGGGAGCTGTTTTTT CASSLYSGSGTGELFF